This entry is about one T cell receptor beta chain. What it binds is unknown. The sample comes from a study of T cells expressing NK-cell markers. Study as a whole: Seven of the eight sequenced donors were classified as HCMV-seropositive, and one was classified as seronegative.

Germline CDR1 and CDR2: SGHVS and FNYEAQ. There are 15 residues in the CDR3. 5'RACE template switching built TCR beta cDNA with unique molecular identifiers. TCRdb reanalyzed the 5' RACE reads and collapses them to one entry per CDR3 protein, without DNA. This table lists a few hundred thousand distinct CDR3 sequences. Regarding the study as a whole: One observes that, in several donors, these clonotypes were also the leading ones within the CD3+CD56-NKG2C+ fraction.

The chain couples TRBV7-6 to TRBJ2-7; TCRdb proposes TRBD2, but this gene call is untestable without DNA. The sample taken for sequencing was blood T cells: a sorted CD56 or NKG2C T cell subset, CD4+ or CD8+ T cells, or bulk PBMC T cells (not recorded which). The TCR sequence derives from a man in his late teens or twenties in good health. CDR3 sequence reads: CASSLDGTSRYEQYF.